This T cell receptor (beta chain) derives from a study of OX40 agonist ivuxolimab in advanced cancers. TCRdb's table, derived via immunoSEQ multiplex PCR, lists solely in-frame clones and lacks some. The repertoire holds over 55,000 clones, 70% to 85% seen once, with under 2% in the top ten. Comments on this clone: Its antigen is not known.

The CDR3 is 16 residues long. V trimming: 0 bases; J trimming: 8 bases; junction bases outside the gene matches: 4. Germline V gene lookup returns CDR1 LGHNA and CDR2 YNFKEQ. Patients with a history of autoimmune disease or on systemic immunosuppression were excluded. Study-wide results and caveats: Researchers report that CD8+ T cells had, on average, more expanded clones than CD4+. Some of the nonresponding patients also showed low levels of normalized T-cell clonal expansion.

Sequencing used CD4+ or CD8+ T cells sorted from blood, obtained in a trial of the OX40 agonist ivuxolimab. The receptor was isolated from an adult with an advanced solid tumor such as melanoma, head and neck, liver or kidney cancer. The chain joins TRBV4-2 to TRBJ1-4; 12 positions match TRBD1. The CDR3 loop is CASSQEMGTGGEKLFF. DNA for the CDR3: TGTGCCAGCAGCCAAGAAATGGGGACAGGGGGCGAAAAACTGTTTTTT.